The 16 T cell receptor beta chains reported below all come from one sample, sequenced in a study of blood T cell repertoires in COVID-19. Data came from immunoSEQ multiplex PCR; TCRdb stores just in-frame clones and leaves some out. The data hold a few hundred thousand clones, with around 86% observed a single time. What was sequenced was peripheral blood. These receptors came from a man aged 50-59 years with acute or convalescent COVID-19.

J is TRBJ1-6 and V is TRBV10-3; TRBD1 aligns across 9 bases. CDR1 and CDR2 from the germline V gene are ENHRY and SYGVKD. Germline trimming cut 6 bases from V and 13 bases from J; bases unmatched to any gene: 13. The CDR3 is 15 amino acids. CDR3 DNA: TGTGCCATCAGCATAAAACCGGGACAGGGTGCGCCCCTCCACTTT. This encodes CAISIKPGQGAPLHF.

V usage is TRBV6-5 and J usage is TRBJ2-7, with D possibly being TRBD2 (5 bases). Germline V gene lookup returns CDR1 MNHEY and CDR2 SVGAGI. The CDR3 length is 15 residues. Trimming stripped 5 bases from V and 0 bases from J, with 14 bases between. The CDR3 DNA sequence: TGTGCCAGCAGTCGGAGGACGGCCAGCTCCTACGAGCAGTACTTC. This translates into CASSRRTASSYEQYF.

This clone was picked up one time. The chain links TRBV5-6 to TRBJ2-3; tentative D call: TRBD2 (6 bases). The CDR3 is made up of 15 amino acids. CDR1 is SGHDT and CDR2 is YYEEEE in the germline V gene. With 0 bases removed from V and 2 bases from J, the gap between germline ends came to 10 bases. CDR3 sequence: CASSLGDSPTDTQYF. DNA of the CDR3: TGTGCCAGCAGCTTGGGGGACTCTCCCACAGATACGCAGTATTTT.

The chain links TRBV9 to TRBJ1-2; 9 nucleotides line up with TRBD1. The CDR3 totals 16 residues. Trimming removed 3 bases from V and 8 bases from J; junction bases left unmatched: 14. Germline V lookup: CDR1 SGDLS, CDR2 YYNGEE. The CDR3 here is CASSGQGEEKKVGYTF. In DNA, the CDR3 is TGTGCCAGCAGCGGACAGGGGGAGGAGAAGAAAGTAGGCTACACCTTC.

In the case of this clone: Other DNA sequences in this specimen translate into the identical CDR3. The chain uses TRBV9 and TRBJ1-1, with D perhaps TRBD1 (6 bases). V lost 0 bases and J 4 bases, leaving 10 bases between the germline ends. The CDR3 runs 14 residues. Germline V gene data show CDR1 as SGDLS and CDR2 as YYNGEE. The CDR3 sequence: CASSVGGGGTEAFF. Written as DNA, the CDR3 is TGTGCCAGCAGCGTAGGGGGAGGGGGCACTGAAGCTTTCTTT.

This CDR3 reads CAIKTGDSYEQYF. The CDR3 DNA reads TGTGCCATCAAAACAGGCGACTCCTACGAGCAGTACTTC. The rearrangement uses TRBV10-3 and TRBJ2-7; weak D call: TRBD1 (5 bases). CDR3 length equals 13 residues. The germline V and J ends were trimmed by 7 bases and 0 bases, with 10 bases remaining between them. Germline V gene data show CDR1 as ENHRY and CDR2 as SYGVKD.

The count of this clone is one. This sequence joins TRBV6-5 and TRBJ2-7, with a tentative D call TRBD2 (6 bases). Germline V CDR1 and CDR2: MNHEY, SVGAGI. The CDR3 sequence is 14 residues long. V shed 6 bases and J shed 6 bases, with 18 bases lying between them. The CDR3: CASSTRRGWVEQYF. CDR3 coding DNA: TGTGCCAGCAGCACCAGACGGGGGTGGGTCGAGCAGTACTTC.

This clone was seen a handful of times. The CDR3 loop is CSVAGVKRADTQYF. The CDR3 DNA reads TGCAGCGTTGCGGGGGTTAAGAGGGCAGATACGCAGTATTTT. This chain uses TRBV29-1 with TRBJ2-3; TRBD2 is a possible D gene (6 bases). The ends were cut back, 4 bases at V and 4 bases at J, with 15 bases in the middle. CDR1 is SQVTM and CDR2 is ANQGSEA in the germline V gene. The CDR3 length is 14 residues.

The V call is TRBV21-1, the J call TRBJ2-2; the listed D gene, TRBD2, was not tested against the DNA. TRBV21-1 constitutes a pseudogene. There are 13 residues in the CDR3. CDR3 sequence (DNA): TGTGCCAGCCTAACTAGCGGGGGCGGGGAGCTGTTTTTT. Amino acids: CASLTSGGGELFF.

This clone has only one observation. This sequence joins TRBV21-1 and TRBJ1-5; the table names TRBD1, a call not compared with the DNA. TRBV21-1 is noted as a pseudogene. The CDR3 has 18 amino acids. The CDR3 nucleotides are TGTGCCAGCAGCAAAATGGGGGCAGACTACCTTAGCAATCAGCCCCAGCATTTT. Translated, it gives CASSKMGADYLSNQPQHF.

This CDR3 is CASSIGGRETQYF. As DNA, the CDR3 is TGTGCCAGTAGTATAGGGGGCCGAGAGACCCAGTACTTC. V is TRBV19 and J is TRBJ2-5, with D possibly TRBD1 on 5 matching bases. Trimming cost V 1 base and J 4 bases, with 7 bases left between them. Germline loops: CDR1 LNHDA, CDR2 SQIVND (reference sequence). The CDR3 runs to 13 residues.

This sequence joins TRBV7-2 and TRBJ2-1, with 8 bases identical to TRBD1. This CDR3 spans 15 amino acids. Germline values: CDR1 SGHTA, CDR2 FQGNSA. Trimming took 5 bases from V and 2 from J; bases not matched to a gene: 5. The CDR3 nucleotides read TGTGCCAGCAGCCAAGGACAGGGCGCCTACAATGAGCAGTTCTTC. Residues: CASSQGQGAYNEQFF.

The chain is built from TRBV10-3 and TRBJ2-2, with D hard to call. The germline V and J ends were trimmed by 3 bases and 0 bases, with 5 bases remaining between them. CDR3 length: 14 residues. Germline assignment: CDR1 ENHRY and CDR2 SYGVKD. In DNA, the CDR3 is TGTGCCATCAGTGAACGGTCGAACACCGGGGAGCTGTTTTTT. Its translation: CAISERSNTGELFF.

This rearrangement joins TRBV11-2 to TRBJ2-7; a weak D match, TRBD1 (5 bases). Deletions cut 0 bases from V and 4 bases from J, with 13 bases between. The CDR3 contains 15 residues. Germline CDR1 reads SGHAT; CDR2 reads FQNNGV. The DNA of the CDR3 is TGTGCCAGCAGCTTAGATCGCCTCTACAGGTACGAGCAGTACTTC. This sequence encodes CASSLDRLYRYEQYF. Combining the CDR3 with reference TRBV11-2 and TRBJ2-7 gives the whole variable domain EAGVAQSPRYKIIEKRQSVAFWCNPISGHATLYWYQQILGQGPKLLIQFQNNGVVDDSQLPKDRFSAERLKGVDSTLKIQPAKLEDSAVYLCASSLDRLYRYEQYFGPGTRLTVT.

V usage is TRBV2 and J usage is TRBJ2-7, with D maybe TRBD2 (5 bases). With 7 bases removed from V and 4 bases from J, the gap between germline ends came to 11 bases. This CDR3 has 12 residues. CDR1 and CDR2 (germline): SNHLY, FYNNEI. The CDR3 DNA reads TGTGCCAGCACCGAGAGGGATTACGAGCAGTACTTC. Its translation is CASTERDYEQYF.

This chain joins TRBV30 and TRBJ1-2; possible D gene TRBD1, 5 bases. V was trimmed by 0 bases and J by 8 bases, leaving 16 bases between them. There are 14 residues in the CDR3. Germline lookup yields CDR1 GTSNPN and CDR2 SVGIG (reference sequence). The CDR3 region has the DNA TGTGCCTGGAGTGTACGGGGACTCTCAGGAGGCTACACCTTC. It translates to CAWSVRGLSGGYTF.